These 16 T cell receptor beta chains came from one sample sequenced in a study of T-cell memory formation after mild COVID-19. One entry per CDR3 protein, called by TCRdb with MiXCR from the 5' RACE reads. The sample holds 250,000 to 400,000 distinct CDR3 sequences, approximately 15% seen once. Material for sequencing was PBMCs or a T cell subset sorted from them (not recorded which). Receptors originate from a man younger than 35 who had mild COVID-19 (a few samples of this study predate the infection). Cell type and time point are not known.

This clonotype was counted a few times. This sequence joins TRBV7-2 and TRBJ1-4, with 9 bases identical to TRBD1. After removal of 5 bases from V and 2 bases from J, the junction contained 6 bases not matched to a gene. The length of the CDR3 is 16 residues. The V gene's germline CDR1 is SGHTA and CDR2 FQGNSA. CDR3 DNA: TGTGCCAGCAGCCCACAGGGGGCGCATACTAATGAAAAACTGTTTTTT. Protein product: CASSPQGAHTNEKLFF.

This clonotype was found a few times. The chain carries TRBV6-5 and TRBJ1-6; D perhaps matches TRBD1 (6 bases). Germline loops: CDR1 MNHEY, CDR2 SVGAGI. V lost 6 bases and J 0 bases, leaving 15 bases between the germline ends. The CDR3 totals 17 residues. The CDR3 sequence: CASSAYRGSSYNSPLHF. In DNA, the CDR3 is TGTGCCAGCAGCGCTTATAGGGGGAGCTCCTATAATTCACCCCTCCACTTT.

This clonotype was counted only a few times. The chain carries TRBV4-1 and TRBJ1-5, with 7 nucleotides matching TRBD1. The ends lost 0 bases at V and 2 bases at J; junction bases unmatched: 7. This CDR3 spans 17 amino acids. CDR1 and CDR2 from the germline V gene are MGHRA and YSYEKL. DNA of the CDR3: TGCGCCAGCAGCCAAGACTTAGCCAGGGGGGGCAATCAGCCCCAGCATTTT. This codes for CASSQDLARGGNQPQHF.

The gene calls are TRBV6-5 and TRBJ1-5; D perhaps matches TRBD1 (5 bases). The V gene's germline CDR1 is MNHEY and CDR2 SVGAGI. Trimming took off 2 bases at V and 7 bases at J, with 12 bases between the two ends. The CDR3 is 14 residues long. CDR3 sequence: CASSYTDTTQPQHF. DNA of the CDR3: TGTGCCAGCAGTTACACGGACACGACGCAGCCCCAGCATTTT.

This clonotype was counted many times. The chain's CDR3 is CASSPSPGSGELFF. The CDR3 DNA reads TGTGCCAGCAGTCCGTCCCCCGGGTCCGGGGAGCTGTTTTTT. The J gene is TRBJ2-2, the V gene TRBV12-3 or TRBV12-4; D not resolved. The CDR3 spans 14 residues. Deletions cut 5 bases from V and 6 bases from J, with 13 bases between.

CDR3 sequence reads: CSATVGGELGGYTF. The CDR3 bases are TGCAGTGCTACCGTGGGGGGGGAGTTGGGTGGCTACACCTTC. The chain is built from TRBV20-1 and TRBJ1-2, with D possibly matching TRBD1 (5 bases). Trimming removed 4 bases from V and 7 bases from J, with 19 bases in between. Germline CDR1 reads DFQATT; CDR2 reads SNEGSKA (reference sequence). The CDR3 sequence is 14 residues long.

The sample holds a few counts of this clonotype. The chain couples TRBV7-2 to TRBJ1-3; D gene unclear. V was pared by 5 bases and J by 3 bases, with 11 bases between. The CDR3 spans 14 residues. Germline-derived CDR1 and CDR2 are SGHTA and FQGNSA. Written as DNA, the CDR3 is TGTGCCAGCAGCCCGCATTTTATTGGAAACACCATATATTTT. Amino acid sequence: CASSPHFIGNTIYF.

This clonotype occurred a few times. The CDR3, as DNA: TGTGCCAGCAGCCAACTCCTCGGGGTCTTGGGTTCACCCCTCCACTTT. This codes for CASSQLLGVLGSPLHF. This chain uses TRBV3-1 with TRBJ1-6; no clear D gene. V lost 2 bases to trimming and J lost 9 bases, with 17 bases between them. CDR3 size: 16 residues. From germline, CDR1 is LGHDT and CDR2 YNNKEL (reference sequence).

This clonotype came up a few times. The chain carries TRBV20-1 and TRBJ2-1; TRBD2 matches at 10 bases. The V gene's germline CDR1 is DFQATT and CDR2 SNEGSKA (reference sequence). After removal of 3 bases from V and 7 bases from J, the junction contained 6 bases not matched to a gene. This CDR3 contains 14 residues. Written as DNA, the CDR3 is TGCAGTGCTAGTTATTCTAGCGGGGGAAATGAGCAGTTCTTC. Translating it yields CSASYSSGGNEQFF.

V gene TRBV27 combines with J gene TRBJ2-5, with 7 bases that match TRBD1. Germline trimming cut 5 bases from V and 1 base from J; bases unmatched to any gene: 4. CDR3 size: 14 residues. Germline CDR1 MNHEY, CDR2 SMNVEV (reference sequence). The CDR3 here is CASSNRGSQETQYF. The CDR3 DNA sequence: TGTGCCAGCAGTAACAGGGGCTCCCAAGAGACCCAGTACTTC.

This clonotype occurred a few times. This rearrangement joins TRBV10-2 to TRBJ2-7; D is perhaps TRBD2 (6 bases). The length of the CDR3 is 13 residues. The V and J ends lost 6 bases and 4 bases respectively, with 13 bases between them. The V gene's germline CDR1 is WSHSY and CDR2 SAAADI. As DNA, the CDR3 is TGCGCCAGCAGCCGGGACTTATTATACGAGCAGTACTTC. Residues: CASSRDLLYEQYF.

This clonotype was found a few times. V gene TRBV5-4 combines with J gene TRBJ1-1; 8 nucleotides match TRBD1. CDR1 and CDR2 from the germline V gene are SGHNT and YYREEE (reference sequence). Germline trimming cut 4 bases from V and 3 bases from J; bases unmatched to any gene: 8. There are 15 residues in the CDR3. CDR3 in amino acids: CASSRKDRGDTEAFF. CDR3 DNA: TGTGCCAGCAGCCGGAAAGACAGGGGTGACACTGAAGCTTTCTTT.

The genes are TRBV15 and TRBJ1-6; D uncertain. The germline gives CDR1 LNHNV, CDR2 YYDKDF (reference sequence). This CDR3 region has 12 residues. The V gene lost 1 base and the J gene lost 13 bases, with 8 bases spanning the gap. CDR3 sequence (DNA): TGTGCCACCAGCAGAGTGGGGAGGCCCCTCCACTTT. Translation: CATSRVGRPLHF.

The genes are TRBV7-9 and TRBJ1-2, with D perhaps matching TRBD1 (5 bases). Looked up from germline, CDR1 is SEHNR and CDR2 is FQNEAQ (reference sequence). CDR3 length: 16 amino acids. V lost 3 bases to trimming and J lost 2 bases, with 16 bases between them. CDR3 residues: CASSFPVLTANYGYTF. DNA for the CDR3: TGTGCCAGCAGCTTCCCCGTGCTGACAGCAAACTATGGCTACACCTTC.

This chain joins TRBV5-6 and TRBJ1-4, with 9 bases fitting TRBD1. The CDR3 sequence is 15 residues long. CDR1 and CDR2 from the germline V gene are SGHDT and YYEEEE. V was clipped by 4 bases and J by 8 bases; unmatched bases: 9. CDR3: CASSRSQGAWEKLFF. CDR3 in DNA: TGTGCCAGCAGCCGGTCACAGGGGGCTTGGGAAAAACTGTTTTTT.

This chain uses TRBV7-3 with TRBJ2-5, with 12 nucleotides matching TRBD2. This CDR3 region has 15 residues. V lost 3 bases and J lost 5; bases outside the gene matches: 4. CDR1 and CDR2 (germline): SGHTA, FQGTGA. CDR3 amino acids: CASSLGTSGLETQYF. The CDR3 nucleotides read TGTGCCAGCAGCTTGGGGACTAGCGGGTTGGAGACCCAGTACTTC.